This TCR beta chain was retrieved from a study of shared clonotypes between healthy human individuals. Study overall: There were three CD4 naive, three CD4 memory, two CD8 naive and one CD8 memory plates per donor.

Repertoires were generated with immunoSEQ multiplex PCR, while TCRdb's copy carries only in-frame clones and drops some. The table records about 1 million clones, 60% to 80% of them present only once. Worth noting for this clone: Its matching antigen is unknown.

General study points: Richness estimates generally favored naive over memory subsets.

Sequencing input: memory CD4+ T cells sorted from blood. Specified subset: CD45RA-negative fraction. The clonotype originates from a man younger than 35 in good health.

CDR3 nucleotides: TGTGCCAGCAGCCCCTTTAGCGTCGTCTCCTACAATGAGCAGTTCTTC. Its protein product is CASSPFSVVSYNEQFF. This chain connects TRBV7-2 to TRBJ2-1; perhaps TRBD2 as D (5 bases). Germline V gives CDR1 SGHTA, CDR2 FQGNSA. V was shortened by 5 bases and J by 0 bases, with 14 bases between the two germline ends. The CDR3 is 16 residues long. Full variable domain (outside the CDR3, taken from reference TRBV7-2 and TRBJ2-1): GAGVSQSPSNKVTEKGKDVELRCDPISGHTALYWYRQSLGQGLEFLIYFQGNSAPDKSGLPSDRFSAERTGGSVSTLTIQRTQQEDSAVYLCASSPFSVVSYNEQFFGPGTRLTVL.